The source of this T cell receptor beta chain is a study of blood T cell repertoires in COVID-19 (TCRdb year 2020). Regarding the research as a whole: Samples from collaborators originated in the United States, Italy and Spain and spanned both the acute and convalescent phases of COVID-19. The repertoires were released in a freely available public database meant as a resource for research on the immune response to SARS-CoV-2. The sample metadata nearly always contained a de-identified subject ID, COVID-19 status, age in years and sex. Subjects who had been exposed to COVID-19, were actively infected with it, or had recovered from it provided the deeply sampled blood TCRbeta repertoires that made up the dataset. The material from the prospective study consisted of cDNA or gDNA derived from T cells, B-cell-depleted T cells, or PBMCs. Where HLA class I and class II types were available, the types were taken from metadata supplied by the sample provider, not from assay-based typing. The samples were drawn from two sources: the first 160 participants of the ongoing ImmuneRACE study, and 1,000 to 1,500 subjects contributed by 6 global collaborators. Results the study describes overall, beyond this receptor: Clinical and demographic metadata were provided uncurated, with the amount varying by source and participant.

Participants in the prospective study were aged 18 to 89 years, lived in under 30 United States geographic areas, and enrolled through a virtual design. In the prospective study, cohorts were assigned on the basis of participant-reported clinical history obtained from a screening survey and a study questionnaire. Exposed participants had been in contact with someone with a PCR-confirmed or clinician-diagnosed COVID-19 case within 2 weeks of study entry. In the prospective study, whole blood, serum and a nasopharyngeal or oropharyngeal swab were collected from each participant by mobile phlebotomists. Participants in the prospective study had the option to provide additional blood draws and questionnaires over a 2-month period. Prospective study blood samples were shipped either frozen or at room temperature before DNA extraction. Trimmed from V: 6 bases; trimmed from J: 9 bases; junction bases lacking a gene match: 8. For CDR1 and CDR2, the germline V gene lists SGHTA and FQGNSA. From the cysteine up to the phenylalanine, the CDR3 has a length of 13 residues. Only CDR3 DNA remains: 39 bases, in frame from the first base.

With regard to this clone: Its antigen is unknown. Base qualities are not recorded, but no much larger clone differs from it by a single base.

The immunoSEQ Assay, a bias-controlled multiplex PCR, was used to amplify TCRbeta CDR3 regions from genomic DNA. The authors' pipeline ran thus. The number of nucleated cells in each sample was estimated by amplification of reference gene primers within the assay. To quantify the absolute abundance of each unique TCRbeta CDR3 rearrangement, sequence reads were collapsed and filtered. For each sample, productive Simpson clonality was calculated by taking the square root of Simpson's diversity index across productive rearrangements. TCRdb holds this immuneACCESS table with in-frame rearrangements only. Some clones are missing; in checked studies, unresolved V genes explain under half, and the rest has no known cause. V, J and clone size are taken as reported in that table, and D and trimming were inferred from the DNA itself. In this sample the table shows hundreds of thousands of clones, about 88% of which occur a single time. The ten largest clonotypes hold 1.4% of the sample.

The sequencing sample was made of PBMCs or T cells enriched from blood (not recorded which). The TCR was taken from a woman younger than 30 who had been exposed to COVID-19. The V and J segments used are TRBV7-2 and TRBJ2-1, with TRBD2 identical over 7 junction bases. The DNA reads TGTGCCAGCAGGTCGGCGGGGGTGGCTGAGCAGTTCTTC. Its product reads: CASRSAGVAEQFF.